This T cell receptor (beta chain) appears in the sequencing data of a study of T cell responses to AZD1222 COVID-19 vaccine. Study-wide background: Whether given at about 4 or about 12 weeks, second doses were pooled.

The assay was immunoSEQ multiplex PCR, and TCRdb's table has in-frame clones only and misses some. The sample holds approximately 120,000 clones; about 85% are singletons and the top ten take 5% to 5.5%. V lost 2 bases to trimming and J lost 6 bases; unmatched junction nucleotides: 3. Per germline, CDR1 SGDLS and CDR2 YYNGEE. The CDR3 loop spans 16 amino acids. Study-wide points: Most donors were white British, females outnumbered males, and clonal diversity was possibly underestimated. Spike-wide vaccine-associated CD4 TCRs dominated at 160-218 and 743-854. None of the repertoires were sampled until the peak T cell response had passed.

Comment on this clone: Its antigen is not identified.

This specimen consisted of peripheral blood, obtained on day 0 of AZD1222 vaccination. This sequence was found in an adult in good health. V gene TRBV9 combines with J gene TRBJ2-3, with 16 bases fitting TRBD2. The CDR3 protein is CASSVGLAGGRDTQYF. The CDR3 DNA sequence: TGTGCCAGCAGCGTGGGACTAGCGGGGGGGCGGGATACGCAGTATTTT.